Listed here are 18 T cell receptor beta chains from one sample, sequenced in a study of CD8+ T cells in alopecia areata. RNA was extracted and reverse transcribed into cDNA as the sequencing template. Sequencing was performed with immunoSEQ multiplex PCR; in TCRdb, only in-frame clones are kept and a portion is missing. This sample has approximately 58,000 clones; about 40% occur once, and the top ten carry just over 50%. Sequenced input: NKG2D-low CD8+ T cells sorted from blood. These receptors originate from a human donor with alopecia areata.

The rearrangement joins TRBV29-1 to TRBJ1-1; D not certain. The CDR3 runs 10 residues. V shed 2 bases and J shed 8 bases, with 6 bases lying between them. Germline V gene lookup returns CDR1 SQVTM and CDR2 ANQGSEA. CDR3 coding DNA: TGCAGCGTTGAATTGACAGAAGCTTTCTTT. This gives the protein CSVELTEAFF.

The V call is TRBV9, the J call TRBJ2-1; D remains unclear. With 0 bases removed from V and 9 bases from J, the gap between germline ends came to 10 bases. Germline values: CDR1 SGDLS, CDR2 YYNGEE. CDR3 length equals 13 residues. The CDR3 region has the DNA TGTGCCAGCAGCGTAGGTGAAGTCGGTGAGCAGTTCTTC. This gives the protein CASSVGEVGEQFF.

The CDR3: CSVDFGGQKLFF. The CDR3 coding sequence is TGCAGCGTTGATTTTGGGGGACAAAAACTGTTTTTT. The chain combines TRBV29-1 with TRBJ1-4; maybe TRBD1 (5 bases). The V and J ends lost 3 bases and 9 bases respectively, with 11 bases between them. Germline V CDR1 and CDR2: SQVTM, ANQGSEA. The CDR3 covers 12 residues.

The V call is TRBV29-1, the J call TRBJ2-2; 7 positions match TRBD1. Per germline, CDR1 SQVTM and CDR2 ANQGSEA. Germline trimming cut 6 bases from V and 2 bases from J; bases unmatched to any gene: 6. CDR3 length: 14 amino acids. The CDR3 coding sequence is TGCAGCGTGTCGGGACAGACTAACACCGGGGAGCTGTTTTTT. Its translation is CSVSGQTNTGELFF.

The rearrangement uses TRBV27 and TRBJ2-1; a possible D gene is TRBD1 (6 bases). Trimming removed 3 bases from V and 4 bases from J, with 10 bases in between. Germline V CDR1 and CDR2: MNHEY, SMNVEV (reference sequence). CDR3 length equals 14 residues. DNA of the CDR3: TGTGCCAGCAGTTTTACCAGGGGATACAATGAGCAGTTCTTC. Translated, it gives CASSFTRGYNEQFF.

The chain employs TRBV29-1 and TRBJ2-7; 8 bases match TRBD1. V shed 4 bases, J shed 1 base, and the junction held 3 bases outside the gene matches. The CDR3 consists of 13 residues. Per the germline V gene, CDR1 is SQVTM and CDR2 is ANQGSEA. Here the CDR3 reads CSVGTGTSYEQYF. The DNA for the CDR3 is TGCAGCGTTGGGACAGGGACGTCCTACGAGCAGTACTTC.

This clone was seen a single time. The CDR3 DNA reads as TGTGCCAGCAGCCGGGACAGCCACGAGCAGTACTTC. Translation: CASSRDSHEQYF. The rearrangement uses TRBV5-6 and TRBJ2-7, with 7 bases aligning to TRBD1. This CDR3 has 12 amino acids. The V segment lost 4 bases and the J segment 5 bases; nucleotides outside the gene matches: 3. Germline values: CDR1 SGHDT, CDR2 YYEEEE.

This rearrangement joins TRBV10-3 to TRBJ2-7; 11 nucleotides line up with TRBD2. The junction had 7 bases not matched to a gene; V was cut back by 6 bases and J by 3 bases. Germline CDR1 ENHRY, CDR2 SYGVKD. This CDR3 is 15 amino acids long. Here the CDR3 reads CAIRVHGTSGYEQYF. The CDR3 DNA reads as TGTGCCATCAGAGTACACGGGACTAGCGGCTACGAGCAGTACTTC.

The chain's CDR3 is CASSQGLLKQETQYF. The CDR3 DNA is TGTGCCAGCAGCCAGGGACTACTAAAACAAGAGACCCAGTACTTC. V is TRBV7-9 and J is TRBJ2-5; TRBD2 matches at 7 bases. Germline V CDR1 and CDR2: SEHNR, FQNEAQ (reference sequence). The CDR3 contains 15 residues. With 5 bases clipped from V and 2 bases from J, the junction kept 8 bases outside the gene matches.

This clone has just a few counts. The chain joins TRBV2 to TRBJ2-2; unclear D gene. The length of the CDR3 is 12 residues. Trimming cost V 6 bases and J 3 bases, with 5 bases left between them. The germline CDR1 and CDR2 sequences are SNHLY and FYNNEI. In DNA form, the CDR3 reads TGTGCCAGCAGCATATACACCGGGGAGCTGTTTTTT. Its protein product is CASSIYTGELFF. The full variable domain, with the rest looked up from reference TRBV2 and TRBJ2-2, is EPEVTQTPSHQVTQMGQEVILRCVPISNHLYFYWYRQILGQKVEFLVSFYNNEISEKSEIFDDQFSVERPDGSNFTLKIRSTKLEDSAMYFCASSIYTGELFFGEGSRLTVL.

This chain joins TRBV27 and TRBJ1-1, with 7 bases fitting TRBD1. Germline CDR1 MNHEY, CDR2 SMNVEV (reference sequence). With 5 bases clipped from V and 1 base from J, the junction kept 1 base outside the gene matches. This CDR3 contains 13 residues. CDR3 nucleotides: TGTGCCAGCAGTGACAGGGAGAACACTGAAGCTTTCTTT. This sequence encodes CASSDRENTEAFF.

The chain employs TRBV29-1 and TRBJ2-7, with 8 bases lining up with TRBD2. The trim removed 1 base at V and 5 bases at J, leaving 7 bases unmatched. The CDR3 spans 14 residues. Germline V CDR1 and CDR2: SQVTM, ANQGSEA. In DNA, the CDR3 is TGCAGCGTTGAAGTAGGCGGGGGGCGCGACGAGCAGTACTTC. Translation gives CSVEVGGGRDEQYF.

The chain joins TRBV6-5 to TRBJ2-7; D uncertain. CDR3 length: 16 amino acids. Looked up from germline, CDR1 is MNHEY and CDR2 is SVGAGI. Trimming cost V 2 bases and J 0 bases, with 14 bases left between them. The CDR3, as DNA: TGTGCCAGCAGTTACGATATAGGCCTGAGCTCCTACGAGCAGTACTTC. Its translation: CASSYDIGLSSYEQYF.

The gene calls are TRBV7-6 and TRBJ2-2, with D possibly being TRBD2 (5 bases). Germline V gives CDR1 SGHVS, CDR2 FNYEAQ. The CDR3 totals 15 residues. Trimming pared 4 bases from V and 4 bases from J, leaving 13 bases between. CDR3 loop: CASSSRIAGTGELFF. In nucleotides, the CDR3 is TGTGCCAGCAGCTCCCGCATCGCGGGCACCGGGGAGCTGTTTTTT.

This clone was recorded once. The CDR3 region is CASSPRTGKNYGYTF. CDR3 bases: TGTGCCAGCAGCCCACGGACAGGGAAGAACTATGGCTACACCTTC. The chain carries TRBV5-6 and TRBJ1-2, with TRBD1 matching 8 bases. Germline lookup yields CDR1 SGHDT and CDR2 YYEEEE. The CDR3 runs 15 residues. V gave up 4 bases and J gave up 2 bases; unmatched junction bases: 7.

The sample holds a few counts of this clone. The chain joins TRBV7-9 to TRBJ2-1, with 13 bases lining up with TRBD2. CDR3 length: 18 amino acids. Trimming cost V 5 bases and J 6 bases; bases outside gene matches: 13. Looked up from germline, CDR1 is SEHNR and CDR2 is FQNEAQ (reference sequence). CDR3 residues: CASSVPGLAGPFRNEQFF. As DNA, the CDR3 is TGTGCCAGCAGCGTACCGGGACTAGCGGGACCCTTCCGCAATGAGCAGTTCTTC.

The CDR3 DNA is TGTGCCAGCCGACCCATGACAGGTCCCCCACAAGAGACCCAGTACTTC. Amino acids: CASRPMTGPPQETQYF. This rearrangement joins TRBV28 to TRBJ2-5, with D possibly matching TRBD1 (6 bases). There are 16 residues in the CDR3. The V and J ends lost 8 bases and 2 bases respectively, with 21 bases between them. CDR1 MDHEN and CDR2 SYDVKM come from the germline V gene. Using reference TRBV28 and TRBJ2-5 for the parts outside the CDR3, the full variable domain is DVKVTQSSRYLVKRTGEKVFLECVQDMDHENMFWYRQDPGLGLRLIYFSYDVKMKEKGDIPEGYSVSREKKERFSLILESASTNQTSMYLCASRPMTGPPQETQYFGPGTRLLVL.

CDR3 DNA sequence: TGTGCCAGCAGTTTCGGGGTGACGGTTTACGAGCAGTACTTC. Translation gives CASSFGVTVYEQYF. The chain joins TRBV28 to TRBJ2-7, with D perhaps TRBD2 (5 bases). Germline V lookup: CDR1 MDHEN, CDR2 SYDVKM. Trimming left V 3 bases short and J 4 bases short, with 13 bases between. The CDR3 totals 14 residues.